This T cell receptor (beta chain) originates from a study of blood T cells in healthy people across ages. Study-wide context: With template switching, about one barcoded beta molecule was captured per two T cells. Study results and limitations: Bulk PBMC profiling left naive and antigen-experienced comparisons inconclusive. One million T cells yielded diversity estimates that were considered underestimates.

The CDR3 covers 16 residues. Germline assignment: CDR1 SQVTM and CDR2 ANQGSEA. Trimming took 2 bases from V and 3 from J; bases not matched to a gene: 3. This clonotype was recorded many times. The antigen is undetermined. A J-beta primer mix and a sample-barcoded 5' primer were used in a second PCR of roughly 7 to 12 cycles. Unique molecular identifiers of 12 random nucleotides labeled each cDNA. Using its own MiXCR run on the 5' RACE reads, TCRdb lists one record per CDR3 protein. The sample lists about 640,000 distinct CDR3 sequences; about 30% were seen once. Material for sequencing was blood. The TCR sequence derives from a woman of 80 years or more in good health. The rearrangement links TRBV29-1 to TRBJ2-1, with TRBD2 matching 14 bases. The CDR3 loop is CSVEQGTSGGYNEQFF. CDR3 sequence (DNA): TGCAGCGTTGAACAGGGGACTAGCGGGGGCTACAATGAGCAGTTCTTC.